This T cell receptor beta chain originates from a study of preoperative IRX-2 immunotherapy in early breast cancer. This CDR3 contains 14 residues. The V end was cut by 5 bases, the J end by 7 bases, with 12 bases between. Germline CDR1 and CDR2: SGHNT and YENEEA. Regarding treatment: preoperative locoregional IRX-2 cytokine immunotherapy. Patients received preoperative, locoregional IRX-2 cytokine immunotherapy in a phase Ib study. The method was immunoSEQ multiplex PCR; TCRdb's version includes in-frame clones alone and lacks a portion of them. The table lists some 35,000 clones, approximately 85% of them singletons.

The starting material was lymph node tissue, obtained after IRX-2 immunotherapy. The chain couples TRBV11-3 to TRBJ1-6, with D unresolved. The source is a human donor with breast cancer. The CDR3 region is CASSVESGNSPLHF. CDR3 sequence (DNA): TGTGCCAGCAGCGTCGAATCAGGAAATTCACCCCTCCACTTT. The full variable domain, in which reference TRBV11-3 and TRBJ1-6 provide the parts outside the CDR3, is EAGVVQSPRYKIIEKKQPVAFWCNPISGHNTLYWYLQNLGQGPELLIRYENEEAVDDSQLPKDRFSAERLKGVDSTLKIQPAELGDSAVYLCASSVESGNSPLHFGNGTRLTVT.